Below, 29 T cell receptor beta chains from the same sample are listed, as sequenced in a study of T cells after posttransplantation cyclophosphamide (dated by TCRdb to 2015 to 2016). The protocol used for the library was the immunoSEQ multiplex PCR assay. The source is immuneACCESS, and TCRdb retained only in-frame sequences with V and J called. Part of the clones is not carried over; for the studies checked, unresolved V genes explain less than half of this, and the remainder is unexplained. This sample holds around 10,000 clones in total, without any singletons. Of the sample, roughly 25% is held by the ten largest clones. The sample's treatment or condition label, in plain terms: high-dose cyclophosphamide on days +3 and +4 as single-agent GVHD prophylaxis. PTCy patients received busulfan and fludarabine conditioning, a related or unrelated marrow graft, and cyclophosphamide on days +3 and +4.

The sequencing used PBMCs, collected after allogeneic stem cell transplant with posttransplant cyclophosphamide. The receptors here all came from a female patient in her thirties or forties who received an allogeneic stem cell transplant from a related donor, was CMV-positive, and had no GVHD. In transplant recipients, some T cells may be of donor rather than host origin.

Ten or more counts support this clone. CDR3 residues: CASSYDLGQGTQYF. The CDR3 DNA sequence: TGTGCCAGCAGTTACGACCTGGGTCAGGGTACGCAGTATTTT. This chain uses TRBV6-5 with TRBJ2-3, with D maybe TRBD1 (5 bases). Per the germline V gene, CDR1 is MNHEY and CDR2 is SVGAGI. CDR3 length equals 14 residues. V was pared by 2 bases and J by 8 bases, with 14 bases between.

This clone appeared many times. The gene calls are TRBV15 and TRBJ2-5; a possible D gene is TRBD1 (5 bases). Trimming shortened V by 1 base and J by 11 bases, and 11 bases separated the two germline ends. The germline V gene encodes CDR1 LNHNV and CDR2 YYDKDF (reference sequence). There are 12 residues in the CDR3. CDR3 DNA: TGTGCCACCAGCAGAGGGACAACGCCTCAGTACTTC. It codes for CATSRGTTPQYF.

This clone was observed at least ten times. The chain is built from TRBV5-1 and TRBJ2-5; the D gene is possibly TRBD1 (7 bases). CDR3 size: 14 residues. V lost 4 bases, J lost 2 bases, and 12 bases lay in between. From germline, CDR1 is SGHRS and CDR2 YFSETQ. The CDR3 spells CASSLQGTQETQYF. CDR3 DNA sequence: TGCGCCAGCAGCCTACAGGGGACTCAAGAGACCCAGTACTTC.

This clone was found a few times. The CDR3 DNA is TGTGCCAGCAGTCCGGACAGGTCCCCCATTAGTGAGCAGTTCTTC. Protein: CASSPDRSPISEQFF. The genes are TRBV6-1 and TRBJ2-1, with TRBD1 matching 7 bases. The junction had 13 bases not matched to a gene; V was cut back by 5 bases and J by 9 bases. Germline V CDR1 and CDR2: MNHNS, SASEGT. The CDR3 consists of 15 residues.

This clone was picked up many times. V gene TRBV4-3 combines with J gene TRBJ2-7, with no clear D. Germline-derived CDR1 and CDR2 are LGHNA and YSLEER. The length of the CDR3 is 14 residues. V lost 1 base and J 3 bases, leaving 10 bases between the germline ends. The CDR3 sequence is CASSQGPAGYEQYF. In DNA form, the CDR3 reads TGCGCCAGCAGCCAAGGTCCCGCCGGCTACGAGCAGTACTTC.

The table lists this clone with many counts. The chain recombines TRBV19 with TRBJ2-7; D possibly uses TRBD1 or TRBD2 (5 bases each). Germline V lookup: CDR1 LNHDA, CDR2 SQIVND (reference sequence). This CDR3 has 15 residues. V was clipped by 3 bases and J by 0 bases, with 12 bases between them. The CDR3 sequence: CASSIAEGSSYEQYF. CDR3 in DNA: TGTGCCAGTAGTATCGCAGAGGGGAGCTCCTACGAGCAGTACTTC.

The J gene is TRBJ2-3, the V gene TRBV7-7; TRBD2 agrees at 8 bases. With 1 base clipped from V and 0 bases from J, the junction kept 0 bases outside the gene matches. This CDR3 contains 15 residues. The germline V gene encodes CDR1 SSHAT and CDR2 FNYEAQ (reference sequence). The CDR3: CASSLGLASTDTQYF. The CDR3 DNA reads TGTGCCAGCAGCTTAGGACTAGCGAGCACAGATACGCAGTATTTT.

V gene TRBV6-1 combines with J gene TRBJ1-1, with D hard to call. Trimming removed 2 bases from V and 7 bases from J, with 14 bases in between. Per germline, CDR1 MNHNS and CDR2 SASEGT. The CDR3 is 14 amino acids. CDR3 sequence reads: CASSERFATYEAFF. The CDR3 DNA reads TGTGCCAGCAGTGAACGGTTTGCTACCTATGAAGCTTTCTTT.

This clone showed up many times. The chain joins TRBV9 to TRBJ1-4; weak D call: TRBD1 (5 bases). V lost 0 bases and J lost 7, with 10 bases in between. The germline gives CDR1 SGDLS, CDR2 YYNGEE. The CDR3 length is 14 residues. CDR3 bases: TGTGCCAGCAGCGTAGAGGGTCAGGGTGAAAAACTGTTTTTT. Protein sequence: CASSVEGQGEKLFF.

This clone came up many times. The chain uses TRBV7-3 and TRBJ2-7; no clear D. Trimming removed 2 bases at V and 0 bases at J, with 11 bases between. The CDR3 contains 15 residues. CDR1 and CDR2 (germline): SGHTA, FQGTGA. The CDR3 DNA reads as TGTGCCAGCAGCTTAGAAGCGATGAGCTCCTACGAGCAGTACTTC. This translates into CASSLEAMSSYEQYF.

This clone was detected ten times or more. The chain is built from TRBV6-1 and TRBJ1-6; D might be TRBD1 (5 bases). CDR3 length equals 13 residues. V lost 6 bases and J lost 11, with 14 bases in between. Germline V lookup: CDR1 MNHNS, CDR2 SASEGT. The CDR3 region has the DNA TGTGCCAGCAGGTACCAAGGGGTGGCACCCCTCCACTTT. This codes for CASRYQGVAPLHF.

At least ten counts were recorded for this clone. This rearrangement joins TRBV9 to TRBJ1-1; D possibly corresponds to TRBD1 (5 bases). This CDR3 spans 13 amino acids. Trimming left V 3 bases short and J 3 bases short, with 9 bases between. Germline assignment: CDR1 SGDLS and CDR2 YYNGEE. The chain's CDR3 is CASSAGRDTEAFF. As DNA, the CDR3 is TGTGCCAGCAGCGCGGGCAGGGACACTGAAGCTTTCTTT.

In this sample, this clone turned up many times. The CDR3 protein is CASSLVAGNTGELFF. The DNA of the CDR3 is TGTGCCAGCAGCTTAGTAGCGGGGAACACCGGGGAGCTGTTTTTT. The V and J genes are TRBV11-2 and TRBJ2-2; TRBD2 matches 7 bases. Per germline, CDR1 SGHAT and CDR2 FQNNGV. The CDR3 covers 15 residues. The ends lost 1 base at V and 1 base at J; junction bases unmatched: 0.

This clone showed up many times. The rearrangement links TRBV5-1 to TRBJ1-6; D is unclear. V lost 4 bases and J lost 7, with 12 bases in between. The germline V gene encodes CDR1 SGHRS and CDR2 YFSETQ. This CDR3 has 14 residues. Written as DNA, the CDR3 is TGCGCCAGCAGCACGGGGTTGGAGAATTCACCCCTCCACTTT. Translated: CASSTGLENSPLHF.

There are many counts of this clone. The chain links TRBV7-9 to TRBJ2-5; maybe TRBD2 (5 bases). There are 15 residues in the CDR3. Germline V gives CDR1 SEHNR, CDR2 FQNEAQ (reference sequence). Trimming took 3 bases from V and 1 from J, leaving 12 bases between them. This CDR3 is CASSFISGGQETQYF. Here the CDR3 DNA reads TGTGCCAGCAGCTTTATCAGCGGAGGCCAAGAGACCCAGTACTTC.

This clone was recorded many times. V usage is TRBV6-4 and J usage is TRBJ1-2; 9 nucleotides line up with TRBD1. J was trimmed by 7 bases and V by 8 bases; bases with no gene match: 5. Germline V lookup: CDR1 MRHNA, CDR2 SNTAGT. The length of the CDR3 is 12 residues. The CDR3 DNA reads as TGTGCCAGCCGGGACAGGGCTGGTGGCTACACCTTC. As protein: CASRDRAGGYTF.

This clone occurred many times. V gene TRBV9 combines with J gene TRBJ2-7; D is uncertain. The CDR3 sequence is 14 residues long. With 2 bases removed from V and 1 base from J, the gap between germline ends came to 10 bases. CDR1 and CDR2 from the germline V gene are SGDLS and YYNGEE. CDR3 DNA: TGTGCCAGCAGCGTGAGCTCTAGTTCCTACGAGCAGTACTTC. Protein product: CASSVSSSSYEQYF.

V gene TRBV12-3 or TRBV12-4 combines with J gene TRBJ1-1; a weak D match, TRBD1 (5 bases). CDR3 length: 15 residues. V was trimmed by 5 bases and J by 9 bases, leaving 22 bases between them. The CDR3 is CASSPNTGPGTQAFF. DNA of the CDR3: TGTGCCAGCAGTCCTAACACGGGGCCCGGGACTCAAGCTTTCTTT.

This clone was seen ten or more times. The chain is built from TRBV2 and TRBJ2-5; D is perhaps TRBD2 (6 bases). Germline V gene sequence: CDR1 SNHLY, CDR2 FYNNEI. Deletions cut 11 bases from V and 7 bases from J, with 23 bases between. This CDR3 has 14 amino acids. CDR3 in DNA: TGTGCCTGCCACACCGGGACTGGCAGCGGGACCCAGTACTTC. Translation: CACHTGTGSGTQYF.

This clone was found a few times. V gene TRBV7-6 combines with J gene TRBJ2-5, with a possible D match to TRBD2 (6 bases). The germline CDR1 and CDR2 sequences are SGHVS and FNYEAQ. V dropped 7 bases and J dropped 1 base, with 16 bases sitting between them. The CDR3 has 15 residues. The CDR3 region has the DNA TGTGCCAGCATGCGGGGTGTCGGCTCCCAAGAGACCCAGTACTTC. Amino acid sequence: CASMRGVGSQETQYF.

This clone was picked up many times. CDR3 coding DNA: TGCGCCAGCAGTCCAGGGGTGACCTACGAGCAGTACTTC. It encodes CASSPGVTYEQYF. The chain carries TRBV4-1 and TRBJ2-7; perhaps TRBD1 as D (6 bases). This CDR3 comprises 13 residues. Germline-derived CDR1 and CDR2 are MGHRA and YSYEKL. V dropped 6 bases and J dropped 2 bases, with 11 bases sitting between them.

This clone was observed many times. The genes are TRBV5-1 and TRBJ2-1; TRBD1 matches at 8 bases. Germline CDR1 is SGHRS and CDR2 is YFSETQ. Unmatched junction bases numbered 10, after V lost 6 bases and J lost 5 bases. This CDR3 comprises 15 residues. CDR3 sequence (DNA): TGCGCCAGCACGTCACACCTGGGACAGGACAATGAGCAGTTCTTC. It codes for CASTSHLGQDNEQFF.

The V call is TRBV9, the J call TRBJ1-2, with 8 bases aligning to TRBD1. The V segment lost 2 bases and the J segment 2 bases; nucleotides outside the gene matches: 2. CDR3 length: 14 amino acids. Germline V lookup: CDR1 SGDLS, CDR2 YYNGEE. CDR3 bases: TGTGCCAGCAGCGTGGGGACAGGAAACTATGGCTACACCTTC. Protein: CASSVGTGNYGYTF.

This clone was detected ten times or more. The chain joins TRBV5-1 to TRBJ2-7, with D possibly TRBD2 on 5 matching bases. Germline loops: CDR1 SGHRS, CDR2 YFSETQ. Trimming pared 4 bases from V and 4 bases from J, leaving 24 bases between. The CDR3 spans 17 residues. CDR3 region: CASSPLGGPGGYYEQYF. In DNA, the CDR3 is TGCGCCAGCAGCCCCCTAGGAGGCCCCGGCGGATATTACGAGCAGTACTTC.

This clone was detected ten times or more. The chain uses TRBV4-3 and TRBJ1-6; possibly TRBD1 for D (6 bases). The germline V gene has CDR1 LGHNA and CDR2 YSLEER. Trimming cost V 1 base and J 7 bases, with 17 bases left between them. The CDR3 sequence is 17 residues long. CDR3 residues: CASSQAPGEKRNSPLHF. The CDR3 DNA is TGCGCCAGCAGCCAAGCCCCAGGGGAGAAGAGGAATTCACCCCTCCACTTT.

This clone was picked up many times. This rearrangement joins TRBV10-3 to TRBJ2-7, with TRBD2 identical over 7 bases. The CDR3 spans 13 residues. Germline values: CDR1 ENHRY, CDR2 SYGVKD. After removal of 8 bases from V and 4 bases from J, the junction contained 8 bases not matched to a gene. In nucleotides, the CDR3 is TGTGCCATCGGTGGGGGGGTCGGTTACGAGCAGTACTTC. Translation gives CAIGGGVGYEQYF.

This clone appeared many times. V gene TRBV7-2 combines with J gene TRBJ2-1; 8 nucleotides agree with TRBD1. V shed 5 bases and J 3 bases; nucleotides not matched to a gene: 3. In germline, CDR1 is SGHTA, CDR2 FQGNSA. The CDR3 has 14 amino acids. CDR3 bases: TGTGCCAGCAGCCGGGGGACAGGCTACAATGAGCAGTTCTTC. Encoded protein: CASSRGTGYNEQFF.

CDR3 DNA: TGTGCCAGCAGTGTAGCAGGGGAAGCCACAGATACGCAGTATTTT. Translated: CASSVAGEATDTQYF. The chain uses TRBV6-4 and TRBJ2-3; tentative D call: TRBD1 (6 bases). The CDR3 contains 15 residues. CDR1 is MRHNA and CDR2 is SNTAGT in the germline V gene. The V end was cut by 4 bases, the J end by 2 bases, with 13 bases between.

This clone came up many times. V gene TRBV5-1 combines with J gene TRBJ2-3; TRBD2 matches 8 bases. V lost 3 bases to trimming and J lost 0 bases; unmatched junction nucleotides: 3. In germline, CDR1 is SGHRS, CDR2 YFSETQ. The CDR3 runs 15 residues. CDR3 region: CASSSLAASTDTQYF. CDR3 nucleotides: TGCGCCAGCAGCTCACTAGCGGCTAGCACAGATACGCAGTATTTT.